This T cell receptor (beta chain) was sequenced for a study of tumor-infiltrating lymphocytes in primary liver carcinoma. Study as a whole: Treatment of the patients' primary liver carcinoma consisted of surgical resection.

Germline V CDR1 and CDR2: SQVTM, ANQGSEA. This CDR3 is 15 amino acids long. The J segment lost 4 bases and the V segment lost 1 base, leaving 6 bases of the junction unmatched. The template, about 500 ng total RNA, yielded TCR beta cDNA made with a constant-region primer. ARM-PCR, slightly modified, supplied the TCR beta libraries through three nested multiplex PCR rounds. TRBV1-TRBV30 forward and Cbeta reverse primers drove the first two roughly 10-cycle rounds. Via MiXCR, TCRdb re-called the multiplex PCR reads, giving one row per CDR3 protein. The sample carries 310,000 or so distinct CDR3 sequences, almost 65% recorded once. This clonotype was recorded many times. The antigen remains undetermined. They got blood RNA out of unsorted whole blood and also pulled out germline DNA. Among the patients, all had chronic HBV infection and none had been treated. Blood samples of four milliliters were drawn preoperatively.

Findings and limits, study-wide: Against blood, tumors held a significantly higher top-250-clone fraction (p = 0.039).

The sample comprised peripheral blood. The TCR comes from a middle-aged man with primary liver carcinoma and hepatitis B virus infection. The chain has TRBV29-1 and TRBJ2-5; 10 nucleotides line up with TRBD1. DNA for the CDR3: TGCAGCGTTGAAGGGGACAGGGGTAGGGGAGAGACCCAGTACTTC. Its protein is CSVEGDRGRGETQYF. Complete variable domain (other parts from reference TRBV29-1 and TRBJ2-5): SAVISQKPSRDICQRGTSLTIQCQVDSQVTMMFWYRQQPGQSLTLIATANQGSEATYESGFVIDKFPISRPNLTFSTLTVSNMSPEDSSIYLCSVEGDRGRGETQYFGPGTRLLVL.